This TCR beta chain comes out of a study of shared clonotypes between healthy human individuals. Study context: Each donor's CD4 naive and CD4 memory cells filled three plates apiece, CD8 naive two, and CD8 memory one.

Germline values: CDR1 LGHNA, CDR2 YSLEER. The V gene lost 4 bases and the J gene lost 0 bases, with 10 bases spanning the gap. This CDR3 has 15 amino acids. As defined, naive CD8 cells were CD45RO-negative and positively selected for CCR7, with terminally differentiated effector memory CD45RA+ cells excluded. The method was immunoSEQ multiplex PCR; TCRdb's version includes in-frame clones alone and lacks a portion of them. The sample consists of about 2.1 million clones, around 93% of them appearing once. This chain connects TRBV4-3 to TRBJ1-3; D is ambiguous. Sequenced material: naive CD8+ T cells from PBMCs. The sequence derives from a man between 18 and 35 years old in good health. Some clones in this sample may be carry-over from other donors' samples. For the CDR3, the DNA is TGCGCCAGCAGCCCCGGACTGAACTCTGGAAACACCATATATTTT. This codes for CASSPGLNSGNTIYF.